These 31 T cell receptor beta chains originate from one sample sequenced in a study of CD4 and CD8 cells across lung adenocarcinoma regions listed by TCRdb under 2018. The library was built by means of PCR. Sequencing instrument: HiSeq X Ten. TCRdb trimmed the raw reads at Q25, called clones with MiXCR and kept productive beta chains. Each CDR3 protein appears once, grouped with its most common genes and DNA. For this sample the table gives approximately 7,000 distinct CDR3 sequences, of which about 45% were detected only once. The top ten clones comprise under 20% of the sample. The sample was CD8+ T cells from the center of a lung tumor. The cell subset or site tag for this specimen amounts to: tumor center region. These receptors came from a female donor with lung adenocarcinoma. The CD4 and CD8 labels of this study may be unreliable.

The chain employs TRBV6-1 and TRBJ2-4, with a weak D call TRBD2 (6 bases). V was clipped by 8 bases and J by 13 bases, with 27 bases between them. The CDR3 is made up of 15 amino acids. Germline values: CDR1 MNHNS, CDR2 SASEGT. Written as DNA, the CDR3 is TGTGCCAGCGGGCCCGCTGCCTGCGGGGAAGACACCCAGTACTTC. It is translated as CASGPAACGEDTQYF.

With regard to this clonotype: Sequence at one end of the junction differs from germline and may be a read error. The chain employs TRBV6-1 and TRBJ2-5, with 8 bases fitting TRBD1. The CDR3 spans 15 residues. CDR1 is MNHNS, CDR2 SASEGT, per germline. The CDR3 sequence is CASRTGDTHPETQYF. The CDR3 nucleotides are TGTGCCAGCAGGACAGGGGACACACATCCAGAGACGCAGTACTTC.

Worth noting for this clonotype: Mismatch with germline at one junction end may stem from a read error. V is TRBV12-3 or TRBV12-4 and J is TRBJ2-4, with D possibly called TRBD1 or TRBD2 (5 bases each). There are 14 residues in the CDR3. CDR3 loop: CAVSGRWAKNIQYF. In DNA, the CDR3 is TGCGCCGTCTCGGGGCGGTGGGCCAAAAACATTCAGTACTTC.

This clonotype turned up a few times. The chain joins TRBV11-2 to TRBJ2-1, with TRBD1 matching over 7 bases. The DNA matches TRBJ2-7 better at its end, which makes the J call doubtful. This CDR3 has 14 residues. Germline V gene lookup returns CDR1 SGHAT and CDR2 FQNNGV. The CDR3 protein is CASSPRQGVREQYF. The DNA for the CDR3 is TGTGCCAGCAGCCCCCGACAGGGAGTCAGGGAGCAGTACTTC.

This clonotype has at least ten counts. The V call is TRBV25-1, the J call TRBJ2-3, with D tentatively TRBD2 (5 bases). This CDR3 spans 13 amino acids. V lost 7 bases to trimming and J lost 2 bases, with 10 bases between them. Germline CDR1 MGHDK, CDR2 SYGVNS. The CDR3 here is CASKAENTDTQYF. The CDR3 region has the DNA TGTGCCAGCAAAGCGGAAAACACAGATACGCAGTATTTT.

The CDR3 DNA sequence: TGTGCCAGCAGGACAGGGGCGGTAGATACGCAGTATTTT. Translated: CASRTGAVDTQYF. The V and J genes are TRBV27 and TRBJ2-3; 8 bases are shared with TRBD1. Unmatched junction bases numbered 4, after V lost 6 bases and J lost 5 bases. Germline-derived CDR1 and CDR2 are MNHEY and SMNVEV (reference sequence). The length of the CDR3 is 13 residues.

As for this clonotype: The junction differs from germline at one of its ends, possibly a read error. J is TRBJ2-1 and V is TRBV6-1; TRBD2 agrees at 7 bases. Germline CDR1 MNHNS, CDR2 SASEGT. The CDR3 runs to 16 residues. CDR3 in amino acids: CASRSGTTQSSKELFF. The CDR3 DNA is TGTGCCAGCAGGTCAGGGACTACACAGAGCTCCAAGGAGCTGTTTTTC.

Of note for this clonotype: Germline is not matched at one junction end, which may reflect a read error. The chain has TRBV11-1 and TRBJ2-1; 12 nucleotides line up with TRBD2. The CDR3 consists of 14 residues. CDR1 is SGHAT and CDR2 is FQDESV in the germline V gene (reference sequence). The CDR3 loop reads CASSLTSGSGELFF. Written as DNA, the CDR3 is TGTGCCAGCAGCTTGACTAGCGGGAGCGGGGAGCTGTTCTTT.

The J gene is TRBJ2-4, the V gene TRBV6-1; tentative D call: TRBD1 (5 bases). The V end was cut by 8 bases, the J end by 8 bases, with 22 bases between. The CDR3 contains 15 residues. The germline gives CDR1 MNHNS, CDR2 SASEGT. CDR3 sequence (DNA): TGTGCCAGCGGTACCGGGCTGACAGTCACAGACATTCAGTACTTC. This sequence encodes CASGTGLTVTDIQYF.

Concerning this clonotype: At one end the junction does not follow the germline gene, possibly because of a read error. The V gene is TRBV7-2, the J gene TRBJ2-5; no firm D call. The J call may be wrong; the DNA end is better matched by TRBJ2-4. The CDR3 is 14 residues long. The germline CDR1 and CDR2 sequences are SGHTA and FQGNSA. CDR3: CRSSFLGATNIQYF. In nucleotides, the CDR3 is TGTCGCAGCTCGTTCCTGGGTGCCACAAACATTCAGTACTTC.

This clonotype has a handful of counts. V and J are TRBV5-1 and TRBJ2-2; TRBD2 agrees at 8 bases. The junction had 5 bases not matched to a gene; V was cut back by 4 bases and J by 6 bases. CDR3 size: 14 residues. Germline V gene lookup returns CDR1 SGHRS and CDR2 YFSETQ. The CDR3: CASSAGLVAGELFF. The CDR3 nucleotides read TGCGCCAGCAGCGCGGGACTAGTTGCCGGGGAGCTGTTTTTT.

With regard to this clonotype: As the CDR3 is not closed by the conserved phenylalanine or tryptophan, this likely results from a read error. The DNA is omitted, as the CDR3 cannot be located on it reliably, and the CDR3 follows TCRdb's listing. V and J are TRBV11-2 and TRBJ2-3. The CDR3 sequence runs 13 residues, both termini included. Germline CDR1 SGHAT, CDR2 FQNNGV. The CDR3 spells CASSLAEIETQYL.

The CDR3 DNA is TGTGCCAGCAGCTTAGGTTTTAGCGGGAGTATATACGAGCAGTACTTC. This encodes CASSLGFSGSIYEQYF. The V and J genes are TRBV7-6 and TRBJ2-5; TRBD2 matches 9 bases. The J call could be wrong; TRBJ2-7 is a better fit for the DNA end. Germline V lookup: CDR1 SGHVS, CDR2 FNYEAQ. The CDR3 spans 16 residues.

This sequence joins TRBV10-3 and TRBJ2-4; 8 bases map to TRBD2. Germline CDR1 is ENHRY and CDR2 is SYGVKD. This CDR3 is built from 14 residues. The CDR3 DNA reads TGTGCGGGGAGCGGGGGCCACCTCCAAGACACCCAGTACTTC. It codes for CAGSGGHLQDTQYF.

This clonotype turned up a few times. CDR3: CASTRPTAWGGNTIYF. DNA of the CDR3: TGTGCCAGCACTCGCCCCACGGCCTGGGGAGGAAACACCATATATTTT. J is TRBJ1-3 and V is TRBV6-1; the D is unclear. CDR1 is MNHNS and CDR2 is SASEGT in the germline V gene. Trimming left V 7 bases short and J 4 bases short, with 20 bases between. The CDR3 is made up of 16 amino acids.

This clonotype was counted many times. V usage is TRBV12-3 or TRBV12-4 and J usage is TRBJ1-1; no firm D call. The CDR3 covers 11 residues. With 6 bases removed from V and 7 bases from J, the gap between germline ends came to 9 bases. The CDR3 DNA is TGTGCCAGCAGCTCCTACAGTGAAGCTTTCTTT. The encoded protein is CASSSYSEAFF.

The chain recombines TRBV12-3 or TRBV12-4 with TRBJ2-3, with a tentative D call TRBD2 (7 bases). The end of the DNA is better explained by TRBJ2-7, so the J call may be wrong. CDR3 length: 14 amino acids. The CDR3: CASSFGGAQDTQYF. The CDR3 DNA reads as TGTGCCAGCAGTTTTGGGGGGGCCCAAGATACGCAGTACTTC.

Note on this clonotype: Germline is not matched at one junction end, which may reflect a read error. This sequence joins TRBV6-1 and TRBJ2-2, with 7 bases aligning to TRBD1. Per germline, CDR1 MNHNS and CDR2 SASEGT. The CDR3 loop spans 15 amino acids. CDR3 in amino acids: CASRDTKASTGEQFF. The CDR3 coding sequence is TGTGCCAGCAGAGACACCAAAGCGAGCACAGGGGAGCAGTTTTTT.

Points on this clonotype: Mismatch with germline at one junction end may stem from a read error. V and J are TRBV7-2 and TRBJ2-3; unclear D gene. This CDR3 has 13 amino acids. Germline lookup yields CDR1 SGHTA and CDR2 FQGNSA. DNA of the CDR3: TGTGCCAGCAGCTTAGCGGTGAGTGAGACCCAGTACTTT. This translates into CASSLAVSETQYF.

This clonotype rates as medium-sized. The genes are TRBV6-1 and TRBJ2-7; TRBD2 is a possible D gene (6 bases). CDR3 length: 13 residues. The V gene lost 6 bases and the J gene lost 6 bases, with 15 bases spanning the gap. Germline loops: CDR1 MNHNS, CDR2 SASEGT. CDR3 DNA sequence: TGTGCCAGCAGCCCAAGTCGGGGAGGCGAGCAGTACTTC. It yields the protein CASSPSRGGEQYF.

CDR3 DNA: TGTGCCAGCAGCTTAGATGGGGTGTGGGACGGAACTTACTACGAGCAGTACTTC. It specifies CASSLDGVWDGTYYEQYF. The V gene is TRBV11-3, the J gene TRBJ2-4; the D call may be TRBD1 or TRBD2 (5 bases each). The J call may be wrong; the DNA end is better matched by TRBJ2-7. CDR1 is SGHNT and CDR2 is YENEEA in the germline V gene. The CDR3 is 18 residues long.

Points on this clonotype: A read error may account for a junction end that differs from germline. The chain couples TRBV12-3 or TRBV12-4 to TRBJ2-1, with TRBD2 matching over 8 bases. CDR3 length equals 14 residues. This CDR3 is CAGIGGGAQDTQYF. DNA for the CDR3: TGTGCGGGCATCGGGGGGGGGGCCCAAGATACCCAGTACTTT.

The V call is TRBV11-3, the J call TRBJ1-1; D unclear. V dropped 0 bases and J dropped 0 bases, with 14 bases sitting between them. This CDR3 contains 17 residues. CDR1 is SGHNT and CDR2 is YENEEA in the germline V gene. CDR3 sequence (DNA): TGTGCCAGCAGCTTAGAAGCTGGCATTAACCTGAACACTGAAGCTTTCTTT. The encoded protein is CASSLEAGINLNTEAFF. The full variable domain, completed using reference TRBV11-3 and TRBJ1-1, is EAGVVQSPRYKIIEKKQPVAFWCNPISGHNTLYWYLQNLGQGPELLIRYENEEAVDDSQLPKDRFSAERLKGVDSTLKIQPAELGDSAVYLCASSLEAGINLNTEAFFGQGTRLTVV.

A remark on this clonotype: The conserved closing phenylalanine or tryptophan is absent in this CDR3, likely reflecting a read error. The chain couples TRBV11-1 to TRBJ2-1; a possible D gene is TRBD2 (6 bases). TRBJ2-7 explains the end of the DNA better; the J call may be wrong. Germline CDR1 is SGHAT and CDR2 is FQDESV (reference sequence). This CDR3 has 14 amino acids. CDR3 loop: CASSAGNVLDEQYL. CDR3 DNA: TGTGCCAGCAGTGCGGGGAACGTCCTGGACGAGCAGTACTTA.

The chain has TRBV25-1 and TRBJ2-7; 8 bases align to TRBD1. CDR1 MGHDK and CDR2 SYGVNS come from the germline V gene. CDR3 length: 13 amino acids. The V segment lost 4 bases and the J segment 5 bases; nucleotides outside the gene matches: 4. The CDR3, as DNA: TGTGCCAGCAGTGGGCCAGGGGGCAACGAGCAGTACTTC. This encodes CASSGPGGNEQYF.

This clonotype occurred a few times. The genes are TRBV7-6 and TRBJ1-1; D is possibly TRBD1 (5 bases). CDR1 and CDR2 (germline): SGHVS, FNYEAQ. The V and J ends lost 3 bases and 1 base respectively, with 15 bases between them. The CDR3 has 16 residues. The CDR3 loop reads CASSFTLPGTNTEAFF. In DNA form, the CDR3 reads TGTGCCAGCAGCTTCACCCTGCCCGGGACGAACACTGAAGCTTTCTTT.

About this clonotype: One end of the junction does not line up with germline, which may come from a read error. The chain uses TRBV6-1 and TRBJ2-3; the D is unclear. Per germline, CDR1 MNHNS and CDR2 SASEGT. The CDR3 length is 16 residues. The CDR3 spells CASSVSPGPGTDTQYF. The CDR3, as DNA: TGTGCCAGCAGTGTCTCTCCCGGGCCTGGCACAGATACGCAGTACTTT.

This sequence joins TRBV5-1 and TRBJ2-3; D uncertain. Germline loops: CDR1 SGHRS, CDR2 YFSETQ. Trimming removed 5 bases from V and 6 bases from J, with 10 bases in between. CDR3 length: 12 residues. The CDR3 coding sequence is TGCGCCAGCAGTTGGCCCCAGGATACGCAGTATTTT. Translating it yields CASSWPQDTQYF.

Within the sample, this clonotype is medium-sized. Being one base from a much bigger clone, this may be a read error. The V and J genes are TRBV6-1 and TRBJ2-1; D remains ambiguous. Germline CDR1 reads MNHNS; CDR2 reads SASEGT. The CDR3 spans 15 residues. V was cut by 2 bases and J by 10 bases, with 18 bases left in between. The CDR3 DNA is TGTGCCAGCAGTGAATCGGCGGTTAGCTCCTACGAGCAGTTCTTC. This sequence encodes CASSESAVSSYEQFF.

About this clonotype itself: An end of the junction differs from the germline gene, which may be a read error. V usage is TRBV6-5 and J usage is TRBJ2-3, with D possibly TRBD2 on 5 matching bases. The germline CDR1 and CDR2 sequences are MNHEY and SVGAGI. This CDR3 region has 16 residues. CDR3 coding DNA: TGTGCCAGCAGTTACTCTGCGGTGCCTAGCACAGATACGCAGTACTTT. It is translated as CASSYSAVPSTDTQYF.

The chain joins TRBV12-3 or TRBV12-4 to TRBJ2-5; 7 bases map to TRBD2. J gave up 0 bases and V 9 bases, and 7 bases lay outside the gene matches. There are 14 residues in the CDR3. CDR3 in DNA: TGTGCCAGGAGTGGGGGGGGTGACCAAGAGACCCAGTACTTC. It specifies CARSGGGDQETQYF.